This T cell receptor (beta chain) was sequenced during a study of cytomegalovirus exposure and HLA in healthy donors. About this clone itself: Its antigen remains unknown.

Trimming at V came to 4 bases and at J to 6 bases, leaving 5 bases not matched to a gene. Germline V gene lookup returns CDR1 MDHEN and CDR2 SYDVKM. The CDR3 is 14 amino acids. Notes on the study in general: Earlier analysis looked at TCR beta V segments, and most were productive about 87% or about 30% of the time.

Primers: 60 Vbeta forward and 13 Jbeta reverse. Only in-frame clones appear in the TCRdb table, and some are missing; sequencing was by immunoSEQ multiplex PCR. Of around 170,000 clones in the sample, around 82% were seen once. The gene calls are TRBV28 and TRBJ2-2, with 7 nucleotides matching TRBD1. The source is a boy between 2 and 10 years old in good health and CMV-seronegative. Material for sequencing was PBMCs. The CDR3 here is CASSSLDRAGELFF. The CDR3 coding sequence is TGTGCCAGCAGTTCTCTAGACAGGGCCGGGGAGCTGTTTTTT. Full variable domain (remainder filled in from reference TRBV28 and TRBJ2-2): DVKVTQSSRYLVKRTGEKVFLECVQDMDHENMFWYRQDPGLGLRLIYFSYDVKMKEKGDIPEGYSVSREKKERFSLILESASTNQTSMYLCASSSLDRAGELFFGEGSRLTVL.